The clone carrying this T cell receptor beta chain was seen at least ten times. This sample stems from a study of spatial heterogeneity in lung cancer. CDR3 length: 17 amino acids. Germline values: CDR1 LGHNA, CDR2 YSLEER. V was shortened by 4 bases and J by 6 bases, with 22 bases between the two germline ends. Unique molecular identifiers tagged every individual TCR cDNA molecule. TCRdb re-called the 5' RACE reads with MiXCR, one entry per CDR3 protein. The data hold tens of thousands of distinct CDR3 sequences, with roughly an eighth observed a single time. Time point of the sample: sample taken at primary tumor resection. From tumor, nontumor lung or frozen PBMC, whole RNA was taken unsorted for sequencing.

The clonotype was recovered from a male donor with early-stage non-small cell lung cancer. The sequencing here drew on PBMCs, taken at surgery. The chain combines TRBV4-3 with TRBJ2-1, with D maybe TRBD2 (7 bases). The chain's CDR3 is CASSRGGGEDLSNEQFF. The CDR3 DNA follows: TGCGCCAGCAGCCGAGGAGGGGGGGAGGACCTTTCCAATGAGCAGTTCTTC.